There are a few counts of the clone carrying this TCR beta chain. Its antigen is currently unknown. V was shortened by 6 bases and J by 2 bases, with 14 bases between the two germline ends. Germline CDR1 MNHEY, CDR2 SVGEGT. This CDR3 is built from 14 residues. Constant-segment primers served in 5'RACE that generated TCR alpha and TCR beta cDNA libraries bearing sample barcodes and UMIs. Each CDR3 protein is one row after TCRdb ran MiXCR on the 5' RACE reads. The table lists approximately 34,000 distinct CDR3 sequences, 7% to 8% of them singletons. This entry belongs to a study of T-cell memory formation after mild COVID-19. Study as a whole: Largely, the TCR clusters proved donor specific.

Findings and limits, study-wide: CD8+ contracting clones occupied EMRA, while CD4+ ones occupied mainly CM and EM.

The sequenced sample was PBMCs or a T cell subset sorted from them (not recorded which). The source of this sequence is a man between 18 and 29 years old who had mild COVID-19 (a few samples of this study predate the infection). Cell type and time point are not known. The chain recombines TRBV6-2 or TRBV6-3 with TRBJ2-7, with D perhaps TRBD2 (6 bases). The CDR3 here is CASSRDGGTYEQYV. The CDR3 DNA reads as TGTGCCAGCAGCCGGGACGGAGGGACCTACGAGCAGTACGTC.